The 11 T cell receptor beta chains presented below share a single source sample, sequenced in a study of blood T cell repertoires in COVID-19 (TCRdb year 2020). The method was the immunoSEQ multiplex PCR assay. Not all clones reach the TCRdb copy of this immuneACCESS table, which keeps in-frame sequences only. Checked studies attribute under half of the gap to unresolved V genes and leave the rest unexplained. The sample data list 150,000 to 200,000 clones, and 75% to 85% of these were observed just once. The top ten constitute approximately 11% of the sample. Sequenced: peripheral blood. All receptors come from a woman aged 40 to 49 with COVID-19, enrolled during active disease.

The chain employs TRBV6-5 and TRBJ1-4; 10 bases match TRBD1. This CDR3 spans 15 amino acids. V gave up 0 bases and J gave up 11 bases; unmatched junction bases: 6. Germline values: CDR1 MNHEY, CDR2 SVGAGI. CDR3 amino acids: CASSYSGTGVFKLFF. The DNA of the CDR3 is TGTGCCAGCAGTTACTCCGGGACAGGGGTGTTTAAACTGTTTTTT.

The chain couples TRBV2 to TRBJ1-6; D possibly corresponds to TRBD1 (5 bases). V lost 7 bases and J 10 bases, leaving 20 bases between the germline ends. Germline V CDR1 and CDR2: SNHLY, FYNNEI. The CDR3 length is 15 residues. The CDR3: CASTGQGVQASPLHF. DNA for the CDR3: TGTGCCAGCACGGGCCAGGGCGTTCAGGCCTCACCCCTCCACTTT. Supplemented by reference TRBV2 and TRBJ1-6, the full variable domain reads EPEVTQTPSHQVTQMGQEVILRCVPISNHLYFYWYRQILGQKVEFLVSFYNNEISEKSEIFDDQFSVERPDGSNFTLKIRSTKLEDSAMYFCASTGQGVQASPLHFGNGTRLTVT.

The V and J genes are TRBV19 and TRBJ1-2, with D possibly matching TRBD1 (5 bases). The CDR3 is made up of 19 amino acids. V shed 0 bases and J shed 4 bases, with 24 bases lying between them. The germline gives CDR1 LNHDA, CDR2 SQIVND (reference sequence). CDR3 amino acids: CASSIEGPLGGHRPYGYTF. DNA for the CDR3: TGTGCCAGTAGTATAGAGGGGCCATTAGGCGGCCACCGTCCCTATGGCTACACCTTC. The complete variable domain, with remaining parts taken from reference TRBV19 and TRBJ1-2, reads DGGITQSPKYLFRKEGQNVTLSCEQNLNHDAMYWYRQDPGQGLRLIYYSQIVNDFQKGDIAEGYSVSREKKESFPLTVTSAQKNPTAFYLCASSIEGPLGGHRPYGYTFGSGTRLTVV.

The CDR3 spells CASSQDWAGTFNEQFF. The CDR3 nucleotides are TGCGCCAGCAGCCAAGATTGGGCGGGAACCTTCAATGAGCAGTTCTTC. The chain links TRBV4-1 to TRBJ2-1, with TRBD2 as a possible D gene (6 bases). The CDR3 extends over 16 amino acids. Germline lookup yields CDR1 MGHRA and CDR2 YSYEKL. Trimming pared 0 bases from V and 6 bases from J, leaving 15 bases between.

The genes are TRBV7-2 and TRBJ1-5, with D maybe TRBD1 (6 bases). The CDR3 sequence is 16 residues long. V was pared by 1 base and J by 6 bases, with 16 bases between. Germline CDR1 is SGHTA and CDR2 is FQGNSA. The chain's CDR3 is CASSLELGASSQPQHF. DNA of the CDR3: TGTGCCAGCAGCTTAGAACTGGGGGCATCGAGTCAGCCCCAGCATTTT.

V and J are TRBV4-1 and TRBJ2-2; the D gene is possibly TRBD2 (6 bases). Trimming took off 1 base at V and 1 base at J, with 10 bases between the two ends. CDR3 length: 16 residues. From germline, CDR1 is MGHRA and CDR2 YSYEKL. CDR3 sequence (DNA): TGCGCCAGCAGCCAAGTAGGGACTGGGAACACCGGGGAGCTGTTTTTT. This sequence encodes CASSQVGTGNTGELFF.

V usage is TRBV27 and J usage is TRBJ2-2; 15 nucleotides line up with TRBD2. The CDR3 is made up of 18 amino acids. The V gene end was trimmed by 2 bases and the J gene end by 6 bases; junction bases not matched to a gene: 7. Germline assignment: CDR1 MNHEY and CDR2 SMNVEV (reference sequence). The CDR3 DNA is TGTGCCAGCAGTTTAAGGGGACTAGCGGGAGGCGTCCCCGGGGAGCTGTTTTTT. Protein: CASSLRGLAGGVPGELFF.

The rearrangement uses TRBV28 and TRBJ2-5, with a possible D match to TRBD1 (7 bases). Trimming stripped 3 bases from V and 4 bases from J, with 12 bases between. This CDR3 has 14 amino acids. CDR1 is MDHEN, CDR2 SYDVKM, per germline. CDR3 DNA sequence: TGTGCCAGCAGTTTCCTTCAGGGGGGAGAGACCCAGTACTTC. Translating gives CASSFLQGGETQYF.

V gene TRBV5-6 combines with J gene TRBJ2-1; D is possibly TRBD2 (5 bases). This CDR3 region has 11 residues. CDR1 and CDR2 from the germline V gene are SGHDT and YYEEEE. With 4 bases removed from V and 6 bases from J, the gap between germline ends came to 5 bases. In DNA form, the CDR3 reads TGTGCCAGCAGCGGAGGCAATGAGCAGTTCTTC. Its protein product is CASSGGNEQFF.

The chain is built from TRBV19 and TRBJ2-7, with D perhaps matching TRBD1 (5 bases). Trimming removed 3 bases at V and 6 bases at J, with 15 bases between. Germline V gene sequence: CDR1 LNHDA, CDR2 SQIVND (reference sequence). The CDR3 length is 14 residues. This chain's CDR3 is CASSMVSRRGEQYF. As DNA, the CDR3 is TGTGCCAGTAGTATGGTTTCTCGTAGGGGCGAGCAGTACTTC.

CDR3 sequence reads: CASSLEGGRTGELFF. In DNA, the CDR3 is TGTGCCAGCAGCTTGGAAGGGGGCCGCACCGGGGAGCTGTTTTTT. The J gene is TRBJ2-2, the V gene TRBV5-4, with TRBD1 matching over 7 bases. The CDR3 runs 15 residues. In germline, CDR1 is SGHNT, CDR2 YYREEE (reference sequence). V gave up 0 bases and J gave up 4 bases; unmatched junction bases: 3. The whole variable domain, filled in from reference TRBV5-4 and TRBJ2-2, reads ETGVTQSPTHLIKTRGQQVTLRCSSQSGHNTVSWYQQALGQGPQFIFQYYREEENGRGNFPPRFSGLQFPNYSSELNVNALELDDSALYLCASSLEGGRTGELFFGEGSRLTVL.